This TCR beta chain stems from a study of cytomegalovirus exposure and HLA in healthy donors. Researchers ran the PCR with 60 Vbeta and 13 Jbeta primers. Using immunoSEQ multiplex PCR, the repertoire was profiled, and TCRdb retains in-frame clones only, with some absent. The repertoire holds over 60,000 clones, with 75% as singletons. The CDR3 contains 13 residues. From germline, CDR1 is LNHDA and CDR2 SQIVND (reference sequence). V shed 5 bases and J shed 2 bases, with 8 bases lying between them. The V gene is TRBV19, the J gene TRBJ2-3, with D uncertain. The sample consisted of PBMCs. This sequence was found in a man between 65 and 80 years old in good health and CMV-seronegative. In nucleotides, the CDR3 is TGTGCCAGTAGTGTGTCTATCACAGATACGCAGTATTTT. This sequence encodes CASSVSITDTQYF.